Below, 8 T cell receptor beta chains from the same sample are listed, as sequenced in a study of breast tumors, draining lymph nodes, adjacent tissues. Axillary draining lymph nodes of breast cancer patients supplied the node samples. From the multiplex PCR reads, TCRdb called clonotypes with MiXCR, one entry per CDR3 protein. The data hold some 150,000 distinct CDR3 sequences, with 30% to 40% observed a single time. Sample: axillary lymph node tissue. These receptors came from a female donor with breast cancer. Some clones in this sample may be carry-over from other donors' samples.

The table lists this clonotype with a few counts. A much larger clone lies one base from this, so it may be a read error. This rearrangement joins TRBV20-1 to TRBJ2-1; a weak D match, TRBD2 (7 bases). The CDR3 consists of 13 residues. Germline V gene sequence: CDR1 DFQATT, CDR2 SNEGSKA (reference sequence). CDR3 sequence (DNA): TGCAGTTCCTATAATCGGGGGGACAATGCGCAGTTCTTC. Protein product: CSSYNRGDNAQFF.

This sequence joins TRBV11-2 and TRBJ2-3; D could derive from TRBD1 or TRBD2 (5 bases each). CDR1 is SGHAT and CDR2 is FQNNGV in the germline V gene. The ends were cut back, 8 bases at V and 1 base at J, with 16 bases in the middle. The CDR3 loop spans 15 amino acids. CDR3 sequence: CASRDRGRGTDTQYF. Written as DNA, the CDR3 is TGTGCCAGCCGGGATAGGGGCCGGGGCACAGATACGCAGTATTTT.

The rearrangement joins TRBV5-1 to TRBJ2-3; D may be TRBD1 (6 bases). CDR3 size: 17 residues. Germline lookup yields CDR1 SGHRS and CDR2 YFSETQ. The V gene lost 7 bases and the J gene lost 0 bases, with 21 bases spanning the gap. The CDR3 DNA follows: TGCGCCAGCGGGGGACATGCAGCCACTTCTAGCACAGATACGCAGTATTTT. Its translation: CASGGHAATSSTDTQYF.

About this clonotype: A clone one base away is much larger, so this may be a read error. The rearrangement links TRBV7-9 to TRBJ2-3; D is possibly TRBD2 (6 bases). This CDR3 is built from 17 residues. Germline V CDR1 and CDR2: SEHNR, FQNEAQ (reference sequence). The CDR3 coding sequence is TGTGCCAGCAGCTTAGACCTGGGGGGAGGAGTGCCAGATCCGCAGTATTTT. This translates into CASSLDLGGGVPDPQYF.

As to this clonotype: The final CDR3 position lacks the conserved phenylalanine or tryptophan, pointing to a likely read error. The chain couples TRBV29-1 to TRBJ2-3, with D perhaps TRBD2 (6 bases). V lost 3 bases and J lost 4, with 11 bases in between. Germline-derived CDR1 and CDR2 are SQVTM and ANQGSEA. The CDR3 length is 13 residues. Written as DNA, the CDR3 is TGCAGCGTTGAGCTGGGGAGGTCAGATACGCAGTATTCT. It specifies CSVELGRSDTQYS.

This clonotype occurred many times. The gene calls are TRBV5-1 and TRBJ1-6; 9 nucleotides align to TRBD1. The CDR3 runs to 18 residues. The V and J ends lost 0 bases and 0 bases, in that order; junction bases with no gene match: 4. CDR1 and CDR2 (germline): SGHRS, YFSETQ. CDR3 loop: CASSLGDRAVSYNSPLHF. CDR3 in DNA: TGCGCCAGCAGCTTGGGGGACAGGGCTGTCTCCTATAATTCACCCCTCCACTTT. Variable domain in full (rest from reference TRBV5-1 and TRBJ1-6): KAGVTQTPRYLIKTRGQQVTLSCSPISGHRSVSWYQQTPGQGLQFLFEYFSETQRNKGNFPGRFSGRQFSNSRSEMNVSTLELGDSALYLCASSLGDRAVSYNSPLHFGNGTRLTVT.

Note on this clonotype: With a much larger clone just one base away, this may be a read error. The CDR3 reads CASSYASRGGRGEQFF. The DNA for the CDR3 is TGTGCCAGCAGTTACGCGAGCAGGGGAGGAAGAGGGGAGCAGTTCTTC. This chain links TRBV6-5 with TRBJ2-1, with D tentatively TRBD1 or TRBD2 (6 bases each). Germline CDR1 reads MNHEY; CDR2 reads SVGAGI. The V gene lost 2 bases and the J gene lost 10 bases, with 21 bases spanning the gap. This CDR3 region has 16 residues.

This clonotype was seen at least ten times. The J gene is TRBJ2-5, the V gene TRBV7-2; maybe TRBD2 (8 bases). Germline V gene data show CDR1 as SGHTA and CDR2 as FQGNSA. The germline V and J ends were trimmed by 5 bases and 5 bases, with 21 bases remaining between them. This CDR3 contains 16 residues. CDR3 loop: CASSPRGLAGRETQYF. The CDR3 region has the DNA TGTGCCAGCAGCCCCAGGGGGTTAGCGGGAAGGGAGACCCAGTACTTC.